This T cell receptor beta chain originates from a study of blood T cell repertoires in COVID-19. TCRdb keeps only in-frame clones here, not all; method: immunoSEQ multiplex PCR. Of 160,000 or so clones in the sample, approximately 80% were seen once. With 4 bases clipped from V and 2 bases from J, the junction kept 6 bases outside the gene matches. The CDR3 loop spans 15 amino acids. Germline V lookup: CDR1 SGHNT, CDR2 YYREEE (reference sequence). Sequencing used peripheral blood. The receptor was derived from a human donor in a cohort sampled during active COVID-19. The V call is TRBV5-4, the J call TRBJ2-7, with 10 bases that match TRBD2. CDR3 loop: CASSPGLAVPYEQYF. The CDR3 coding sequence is TGTGCCAGCAGCCCCGGACTAGCGGTACCCTACGAGCAGTACTTC.